This TCR beta chain appears in the sequencing data of a study of technical replicates of blood from several donors. Here immunoSEQ multiplex PCR was the method, and the copy in TCRdb shows in-frame clones only, minus some. Of roughly 80,000 clones listed, roughly 95% are singletons. V shed 0 bases and J shed 8 bases, with 14 bases lying between them. This CDR3 comprises 15 residues. The V gene's germline CDR1 is LGHNA and CDR2 YSLEER. The sample comprised T cells isolated from PBMCs. The clonotype was recovered from a human donor in good health. This chain links TRBV4-3 with TRBJ2-1, with no clear D. CDR3 in DNA: TGCGCCAGCAGCCAAGACGCCACAGCTAACTATGAGCAGTTCTTC. Protein sequence: CASSQDATANYEQFF.